This is a list of T cell receptor beta chains from one sample in a study of radiation and T cells in renal cell carcinoma. Produced via immunoSEQ multiplex PCR; TCRdb's table is partial and in-frame only. The sample carries about 13,000 clones, roughly a third recorded once. The specimen comprised tumor tissue, sampled from a patient whose treatment included radiotherapy and nephrectomy. Every receptor here comes from a man in his 60s with renal cell carcinoma. Each CDR3 is given with its conserved first and last residue. D genes are given only for firm matches. Clone size is given for some rows only: seen once, a few or many times, or a class if the clone is expanded.

D gene,V gene,J gene,clone size,CDR3 DNA,CDR3 protein
-,TRBV30,TRBJ2-6,-,TGTGCCACGGACAGAGGCCCCTCTGGGGCCAACGTCCTGACTTTC,CATDRGPSGANVLTF
TRBD1,TRBV15,TRBJ2-1,-,TGTGCCACCAGCCGAGGACAGGGGGCCCTCAATGAGCAGTTCTTC,CATSRGQGALNEQFF
TRBD2,TRBV13,TRBJ2-3,large,TGTGCCAGCAGCTTGCGGGGGTTTGCAGATACGCAGTATTTT,CASSLRGFADTQYF
-,TRBV7-8,TRBJ2-5,few,TGTGCCAGCAGCTTAGACACCCGGACCCAGTACTTC,CASSLDTRTQYF
-,TRBV19,TRBJ2-7,-,TGTGCCAGTTCCGAGGGCCATTCTTCCTACGAGCAGTACTTC,CASSEGHSSYEQYF
TRBD2,TRBV7-6,TRBJ2-2,-,TGTGCCAGCAGCTCGCTACTAGCGGGAGGGCCCAACGGGGAGCTGTTTTTT,CASSSLLAGGPNGELFF
-,TRBV29-1,TRBJ2-1,-,TGCAGCGTTGAAAGGGGGAATGAGCAGTTCTTC,CSVERGNEQFF
-,TRBV2,TRBJ2-1,few,TGTGCCAGCAGTGAAGCTTACTACATCAATGAGCAGTTCTTC,CASSEAYYINEQFF
TRBD1,TRBV29-1,TRBJ1-2,-,TGCAGCGTTGAAGGGGACAGGGTAGGGAGCTATGGCTACACCTTC,CSVEGDRVGSYGYTF
-,TRBV2,TRBJ2-7,many,TGTGCCAGCAGTGATGACCAGCGCGGTGCCTACGAGCAGTACTTC,CASSDDQRGAYEQYF
TRBD2,TRBV11-3,TRBJ2-1,few,TGTGCCAGCAGCTTCGGGAGGTCTTCCTACAATGAGCAGTTCTTC,CASSFGRSSYNEQFF
-,TRBV2,TRBJ2-1,medium-sized,TGTGCCAGCCGCACCCCCACTAGGGATGAGCAGTTCTTC,CASRTPTRDEQFF
TRBD1,TRBV5-7,TRBJ1-2,few,TGTGCCAGCAGCTTGGGGACAGGGGGCGACTATGGCTACACCTTC,CASSLGTGGDYGYTF
TRBD1,TRBV7-9,TRBJ1-5,-,TGTGCCAGCAGCTCCTTGGGACAGGGGGCAAATCAGCCCCAGCATTTT,CASSSLGQGANQPQHF
-,TRBV13,TRBJ1-1,-,TGTGCCAGCAGGGAGGACATAAGGGGACCAGCTTTCTTT,CASREDIRGPAFF
-,TRBV30,TRBJ1-6,-,TGTGCCCTCGCACGTTTCGTTAATTCACCCCTCCACTTT,CALARFVNSPLHF
TRBD1,TRBV4-3,TRBJ2-5,-,TGCGCCAGCAGCCAAGTTCCGACAGGGAAACTATCCCAAGAGACCCAGTACTTC,CASSQVPTGKLSQETQYF
TRBD2,TRBV5-1,TRBJ2-1,-,TGCGCCAGCAGCTTACTGACTAGCGGGAATGAGCAGTTCTTC,CASSLLTSGNEQFF
-,TRBV9,TRBJ1-4,few,TGTGCCAGCAGCGTAGCTACTGATGAAAAACTGTTTTTT,CASSVATDEKLFF
-,TRBV18,TRBJ2-1,-,TGTGCCAGCTCACCAGTTAATGAGCAGTTCTTC,CASSPVNEQFF
-,TRBV9,TRBJ2-7,few,TGTGCCAGCAGCGTAGTCGACGGACAGATTTCCGAGCAGTACTTC,CASSVVDGQISEQYF
-,TRBV9,TRBJ2-7,few,TGTGCCAGCAGCGTAGCGGACTCTCCACCAATCTACGAGCAGTACTTC,CASSVADSPPIYEQYF
-,TRBV19,TRBJ2-7,-,TGTGCCAGTAGTACCCATCGGGACAACTACGAGCAGTACTTC,CASSTHRDNYEQYF
TRBD2,TRBV13,TRBJ2-1,-,TGTGCCAGCAGCTTAACCAGCGGGAGGGCCGGTGAGCAGTTCTTC,CASSLTSGRAGEQFF
-,TRBV9,TRBJ2-2,-,TGTGCCAGCAGCGTAGTTTACGGCACCGGGGAGCTGTTTTTT,CASSVVYGTGELFF
TRBD1,TRBV29-1,TRBJ2-7,-,TGCAGCGCAGAATTTGGGACAGGGGCCTACGAGCAGTACTTC,CSAEFGTGAYEQYF
-,TRBV13,TRBJ2-1,few,TGTGCCAGCAGCTCAGGGGGAGGTTACGAGCGGTTCTTC,CASSSGGGYERFF
TRBD1,TRBV14,TRBJ1-6,-,TGTGCCAGCAGCCATGGGACAGGGAATTCACCCCTCCACTTT,CASSHGTGNSPLHF
-,TRBV5-1,TRBJ1-2,-,TGCGCCAGCAGACTTTCGTCGGACAGCTACACCTTC,CASRLSSDSYTF
TRBD1,TRBV29-1,TRBJ1-1,-,TGCAGCGTTGCCGGGACAGGGGTAGGCGAAGCTTTCTTT,CSVAGTGVGEAFF
-,TRBV27,TRBJ2-3,-,TGTGCCAGCAGTTTCGGACAGAACACAGATACGCAGTATTTT,CASSFGQNTDTQYF
-,TRBV7-2,TRBJ2-3,-,TGTGCCAGCAGCATCTCGACAGCCGAAACGCAGTATTTT,CASSISTAETQYF
TRBD1,TRBV29-1,TRBJ1-1,-,TGCAGCGTTCCCGGGACAGAGAACACTGAAGCTTTCTTT,CSVPGTENTEAFF
TRBD1,TRBV29-1,TRBJ1-1,-,TGCAGCGGAAGACAGGGGAACACTGAAGCTTTCTTT,CSGRQGNTEAFF
-,TRBV5-1,TRBJ1-2,-,TGCGCCAGCAGCTTGAGCGACCCCTGGAGCGCTAACTATGGCTACACCTTC,CASSLSDPWSANYGYTF
TRBD2,TRBV11-3,TRBJ2-1,few,TGTGCCAGCAGCCGGGGGGGATCCTCCTACAATGAGCAGTTCTTC,CASSRGGSSYNEQFF
TRBD1,TRBV19,TRBJ2-7,few,TGTGCCAGTAGTAGGGGACAGTCCTACGAGCAGTACTTC,CASSRGQSYEQYF
-,TRBV30,TRBJ2-3,-,TGTGCCTGGAGCCCCGGGACTGAGCAGTATTTT,CAWSPGTEQYF
TRBD2,TRBV5-1,TRBJ2-1,medium-sized,TGCGCCAGCAGCCCTGGGACTAGCGGGGGAAGCTCCTACAATGAGCAGTTCTTC,CASSPGTSGGSSYNEQFF
-,TRBV4-2,TRBJ2-3,-,TGTGCCAGCAGCGAAACCCGGTGGCCCACAGATACGCAGTATTTT,CASSETRWPTDTQYF
TRBD1,TRBV19,TRBJ1-2,many,TGTGCCAGTAGTGCAACCGGGACAGGACAGAACACCTTC,CASSATGTGQNTF
-,TRBV7-2,TRBJ2-7,few,TGTGCCAGCAGCTTAGGTGCGGAGACGACCTACGAGCAGTACTTC,CASSLGAETTYEQYF
-,TRBV7-9,TRBJ2-7,few,TGTGCCAGCAGACTCCGGGGAGCGCACGAGCAGTACTTC,CASRLRGAHEQYF
TRBD2,TRBV29-1,TRBJ2-3,-,TGCAGCGTTGAGGACCCCCTAGCGGGAGGGGGAGATACGCAGTATTTT,CSVEDPLAGGGDTQYF
-,TRBV30,TRBJ2-3,-,TGTGCCTGGAGTGTAACGAGCGCAGATACGCAGTATTTT,CAWSVTSADTQYF
-,TRBV6-1,TRBJ1-1,medium-sized,TGTGCCAGCAGTGAGATTAGGGACACTGAAGCTTTCTTT,CASSEIRDTEAFF
-,TRBV9,TRBJ2-3,-,TGTGCCAGCAGCGTAGGCCCGCAGGCAGGGACAGATACGCAGTATTTT,CASSVGPQAGTDTQYF
TRBD2,TRBV4-2,TRBJ2-4,medium-sized,TGTGCCAGCTCGCCTTTAGCGGGAGACAAAAACATTCAGTACTTC,CASSPLAGDKNIQYF